These T cell receptor beta chains were read from a single sample in a study of T cells after yellow fever vaccination. MiXCR, run by TCRdb on the 5' RACE reads, gives a single entry per CDR3 protein. Seen here are a few hundred thousand distinct CDR3 sequences, around 6.8% observed once, and the top ten hold roughly a sixth. Source: PBMCs, taken roughly 46 days after the first yellow fever vaccination. The receptors come from a man between 18 and 35 years old who received the YFV17D yellow fever vaccine. Both conserved end residues are part of each CDR3. Some rows mark clone size as missing; the rest say once, few, many or name a class of expanded clone.

abundance,j_gene,v_gene,CDR3aa
few,TRBJ2-3,TRBV20-1,CSARPPPSTDTQYF
many,TRBJ2-1,TRBV5-5,CASSSVGDFEQFF
-,TRBJ1-2,TRBV4-3,CASSQEGGRYGYTF
-,TRBJ1-5,TRBV10-3,CAIGRGPYSNQPQHF
-,TRBJ1-5,TRBV7-9,CASSLALSNQPQHF
many,TRBJ1-2,TRBV12-3/TRBV12-4,CASSLADGDYTF
few,TRBJ1-5,TRBV20-1,CSAIGTGNQPQHF
few,TRBJ1-5,TRBV20-1,CSARGHRSNQPQHF
many,TRBJ2-5,TRBV29-1,CSLSGQTEETQYF
many,TRBJ2-5,TRBV12-3/TRBV12-4,CASDYGGAGQETQYF
few,TRBJ1-2,TRBV6-5,CASSYPAASNYGYTF